Below are 27 T cell receptor beta chains sequenced from a single sample in a study of T-cell reconstitution after alpha-beta-depleted transplantation in children. As it was prepared, the TCRbeta library received unique molecular identifiers. One entry per CDR3 protein results from TCRdb running MiXCR on the PCR reads. Here the sample spans hundreds of thousands of distinct CDR3 sequences, 15% to 20% being singletons. Specimen: PBMCs, mostly from graft donor cells, collected 360 days after TCRalphabeta/CD19-depleted stem cell transplant. The receptors come from a boy under three years old who had a stem cell transplant for Wiskott-Aldrich syndrome, so the T cells may come from the graft donor.

This clonotype was seen a few times. This rearrangement joins TRBV24-1 to TRBJ2-2; D is perhaps TRBD2 (6 bases). CDR1 KGHDR and CDR2 SFDVKD come from the germline V gene. This CDR3 is built from 14 residues. V gave up 6 bases and J gave up 2 bases, with 9 bases separating them. The CDR3 DNA reads TGTGCCACCAGTCGACTAGGAAACACCGGGGAGCTGTTTTTT. It encodes CATSRLGNTGELFF.

This chain links TRBV29-1 with TRBJ2-1; 12 bases are a match to TRBD1. Looked up from germline, CDR1 is SQVTM and CDR2 is ANQGSEA. The CDR3 has 16 residues. Trimming cost V 8 bases and J 1 base; bases outside gene matches: 9. In DNA form, the CDR3 reads TGCAGCCCTTGTAGGGACAGGGGGCAGTCCTACAATGAGCAGTTCTTC. This gives the protein CSPCRDRGQSYNEQFF.

V usage is TRBV4-1 and J usage is TRBJ2-1; 7 bases align to TRBD1. The CDR3 extends over 19 amino acids. CDR1 MGHRA and CDR2 YSYEKL come from the germline V gene. The ends lost 1 base at V and 4 bases at J; junction bases unmatched: 16. The CDR3 sequence is CASSQVWGQKSPFYNEQFF. The CDR3 DNA is TGCGCCAGCAGCCAAGTATGGGGACAGAAATCACCTTTTTACAATGAGCAGTTCTTC.

J is TRBJ2-2 and V is TRBV5-6; D tentatively fits TRBD1 or TRBD2 (5 bases each). The CDR3 has 17 amino acids. Germline CDR1 is SGHDT and CDR2 is YYEEEE. Trimming stripped 3 bases from V and 7 bases from J, with 22 bases between. This CDR3 reads CASSSTPGWGEDGELFF. DNA of the CDR3: TGTGCCAGCAGCTCCACCCCAGGGTGGGGAGAGGACGGGGAGCTGTTTTTT.

This clonotype was counted ten times or more. The chain combines TRBV12-3 or TRBV12-4 with TRBJ2-7; D remains unclear. Trimming cost V 3 bases and J 0 bases, with 9 bases left between them. The length of the CDR3 is 14 residues. CDR3 nucleotides: TGTGCCAGCAGTTTTGGCCGAAGCTCCTACGAGCAGTACTTC. Translation: CASSFGRSSYEQYF.

This chain joins TRBV15 and TRBJ2-6; the D is unclear. V shed 0 bases and J shed 0 bases, with 6 bases lying between them. The CDR3 loop spans 16 amino acids. Germline-derived CDR1 and CDR2 are LNHNV and YYDKDF (reference sequence). The chain's CDR3 is CATSRDVGSGANVLTF. For the CDR3, the DNA is TGTGCCACCAGCAGAGATGTGGGCTCTGGGGCCAACGTCCTGACTTTC.

This chain joins TRBV14 and TRBJ2-3; unclear D gene. The length of the CDR3 is 13 residues. The germline V and J ends were trimmed by 0 bases and 5 bases, with 6 bases remaining between them. Germline CDR1 and CDR2: SGHDN and FVKESK. CDR3 coding DNA: TGTGCCAGCAGCCAAGAGGGGATAGATACGCAGTATTTT. This codes for CASSQEGIDTQYF.

This clonotype appeared a few times. The chain links TRBV12-3 or TRBV12-4 to TRBJ2-5; TRBD2 agrees at 7 bases. Trimming took 5 bases from V and 3 from J; bases not matched to a gene: 12. There are 16 residues in the CDR3. CDR3 residues: CASSPLAGPSKETQYF. The CDR3 nucleotides are TGTGCCAGCAGTCCTTTAGCGGGCCCGTCCAAAGAGACCCAGTACTTC.

This clonotype was counted only a few times. The rearrangement links TRBV7-9 to TRBJ2-3; maybe TRBD2 (6 bases). Trimming took off 0 bases at V and 2 bases at J, with 12 bases between the two ends. Per germline, CDR1 SEHNR and CDR2 FQNEAQ (reference sequence). The CDR3 loop spans 16 amino acids. The CDR3 nucleotides read TGTGCCAGCAGCTTAGCGGGAGGCCGGTACACAGATACGCAGTATTTT. It codes for CASSLAGGRYTDTQYF.

This clonotype showed up just a few times. V is TRBV18 and J is TRBJ1-5; D is unclear. Germline V gene sequence: CDR1 KGHSH, CDR2 LQKENI. With 2 bases removed from V and 6 bases from J, the gap between germline ends came to 8 bases. The CDR3 has 13 residues. The CDR3 DNA reads as TGTGCCAGCTCACCAGTCTGGAGTCAGCCCCAGCATTTT. It encodes CASSPVWSQPQHF.

The J gene is TRBJ2-2, the V gene TRBV4-3; the D gene is possibly TRBD1 (6 bases). Germline V lookup: CDR1 LGHNA, CDR2 YSLEER. Trimming shortened V by 3 bases and J by 5 bases, and 19 bases separated the two germline ends. CDR3 size: 17 residues. The CDR3 bases are TGCGCCAGCAGCCAGGGTCTCCTGGGACACCTAACCGGGGAGCTGTTTTTT. Encoded protein: CASSQGLLGHLTGELFF.

The rearrangement joins TRBV2 to TRBJ2-5, with 14 bases matching TRBD2. Germline lookup yields CDR1 SNHLY and CDR2 FYNNEI. With V trimmed by 10 bases and J by 3 bases, 16 bases remained unmatched. The CDR3 is 18 amino acids. For the CDR3, the DNA is TGTGCCATCACCCCCGGACTAGCGGGGGGTGGTCACAAAGAGACCCAGTACTTC. Its protein product is CAITPGLAGGGHKETQYF. Complete variable domain (other parts from reference TRBV2 and TRBJ2-5): EPEVTQTPSHQVTQMGQEVILRCVPISNHLYFYWYRQILGQKVEFLVSFYNNEISEKSEIFDDQFSVERPDGSNFTLKIRSTKLEDSAMYFCAITPGLAGGGHKETQYFGPGTRLLVL.

This rearrangement joins TRBV3-1 to TRBJ1-2; maybe TRBD1 (6 bases). This CDR3 has 13 residues. Germline CDR1 LGHDT, CDR2 YNNKEL (reference sequence). Between the trimmed V and J ends, which lost 5 bases and 6 bases, there was a span of 13 bases. CDR3 region: CASSYRDTHGYTF. The CDR3, as DNA: TGTGCCAGCAGCTACCGGGACACCCATGGCTACACCTTC.

This clonotype was recorded a few times. This sequence joins TRBV10-2 and TRBJ2-7, with D possibly matching TRBD2 (6 bases). The CDR3 covers 14 residues. The V gene's germline CDR1 is WSHSY and CDR2 SAAADI. V was cut by 6 bases and J by 1 base, with 13 bases left in between. CDR3 bases: TGCGCCAGCAGGGCGGGTAGCGGATCCTACGAGCAGTACTTC. Protein product: CASRAGSGSYEQYF.

This clonotype was seen a few times. The chain joins TRBV6-2 or TRBV6-3 to TRBJ2-5, with 9 bases aligning to TRBD2. Germline-derived CDR1 and CDR2 are MNHEY and SVGEGT. The CDR3 loop spans 16 amino acids. The ends lost 4 bases at V and 5 bases at J; junction bases unmatched: 11. The CDR3 nucleotides read TGTGCCAGCAGTTCCTGGCTAATAGCGGGAGTTGAGACCCAGTACTTC. It encodes CASSSWLIAGVETQYF.

The rearrangement joins TRBV5-1 to TRBJ2-6, with D possibly TRBD1 on 5 matching bases. V dropped 3 bases and J dropped 0 bases, with 16 bases sitting between them. Germline V lookup: CDR1 SGHRS, CDR2 YFSETQ. The CDR3 is 18 residues long. The CDR3 here is CASSSRTSATSGANVLTF. CDR3 coding DNA: TGCGCCAGCAGCTCTCGGACATCCGCGACCTCTGGGGCCAACGTCCTGACTTTC.

This clonotype was detected only a few times. The J gene is TRBJ2-1, the V gene TRBV10-3; 9 bases match TRBD1. V was pared by 5 bases and J by 3 bases, with 8 bases of the junction left unmatched. The germline CDR1 and CDR2 sequences are ENHRY and SYGVKD. The CDR3 covers 16 residues. The CDR3 nucleotides are TGTGCCATCAGTTCCGGACAGGGGACCTTCTACAATGAGCAGTTCTTC. This gives the protein CAISSGQGTFYNEQFF.

The chain is built from TRBV6-1 and TRBJ1-1; no clear D. The V end lost 3 bases, the J end lost 4 bases, and 6 bases lay between the germline ends. Germline values: CDR1 MNHNS, CDR2 SASEGT. The CDR3 runs to 12 residues. The CDR3: CASSDWTTEAFF. The CDR3, as DNA: TGTGCCAGCAGTGACTGGACCACTGAAGCTTTCTTT.

This clonotype appeared a single time. V gene TRBV11-2 combines with J gene TRBJ2-1, with a tentative D call TRBD1 (6 bases). This CDR3 spans 16 amino acids. The germline CDR1 and CDR2 sequences are SGHAT and FQNNGV. V lost 5 bases, J lost 2 bases, and 16 bases lay in between. The CDR3 region has the DNA TGTGCCAGCAGCCCCATACGGGGACATACCTACAATGAGCAGTTCTTC. Translated, it gives CASSPIRGHTYNEQFF.

The chain has TRBV20-1 and TRBJ2-3; 8 bases align to TRBD2. The germline V gene has CDR1 DFQATT and CDR2 SNEGSKA (reference sequence). This CDR3 spans 15 amino acids. The trim removed 5 bases at V and 2 bases at J, leaving 9 bases unmatched. The chain's CDR3 is CSAGWTSSLTDTQYF. The CDR3 DNA follows: TGCAGTGCTGGTTGGACTAGCTCCCTCACAGATACGCAGTATTTT.

This rearrangement joins TRBV9 to TRBJ2-7; 7 bases align to TRBD2. J was trimmed by 3 bases and V by 0 bases; bases with no gene match: 3. Looked up from germline, CDR1 is SGDLS and CDR2 is YYNGEE. The CDR3 totals 14 residues. This CDR3 reads CASSVAASGYEQYF. CDR3 DNA sequence: TGTGCCAGCAGCGTAGCGGCTAGCGGCTACGAGCAGTACTTC.

The CDR3 nucleotides are TGCAGCGTCCGGACACGGCTAGGGAACACTGAAGCTTTCTTT. Translating gives CSVRTRLGNTEAFF. The rearrangement uses TRBV29-1 and TRBJ1-1; TRBD1 is a possible D gene (5 bases). Germline V CDR1 and CDR2: SQVTM, ANQGSEA. This CDR3 region has 14 residues. The V end was cut by 6 bases, the J end by 1 base, with 15 bases between.

This sequence joins TRBV12-3 or TRBV12-4 and TRBJ1-4; unclear D gene. The CDR3 is 14 residues long. V was trimmed by 3 bases and J by 6 bases, leaving 11 bases between them. The CDR3 spells CASSFTAGYEKLFF. CDR3 nucleotides: TGTGCCAGCAGTTTCACCGCGGGGTATGAAAAACTGTTTTTT.

The chain combines TRBV29-1 with TRBJ1-1; possible D gene TRBD1, 6 bases. Trimming removed 8 bases from V and 6 bases from J, with 10 bases in between. The CDR3 spans 10 residues. Germline-derived CDR1 and CDR2 are SQVTM and ANQGSEA. The CDR3 region has the DNA TGCAGCACCGGGGGCCCTGAAGCTTTCTTT. Translating it yields CSTGGPEAFF.

V and J are TRBV9 and TRBJ2-1; 8 bases align to TRBD2. The CDR3 length is 16 residues. Germline assignment: CDR1 SGDLS and CDR2 YYNGEE. The junction had 7 bases not matched to a gene; V was cut back by 3 bases and J by 2 bases. The CDR3, as DNA: TGTGCCAGCAGCGAGCAGGGACTAGGGACCTACAATGAGCAGTTCTTC. It is translated as CASSEQGLGTYNEQFF.

The chain recombines TRBV7-9 with TRBJ1-3, with D possibly being TRBD1 (6 bases). Trimming removed 5 bases from V and 0 bases from J, with 17 bases in between. Germline V gene data show CDR1 as SEHNR and CDR2 as FQNEAQ (reference sequence). This CDR3 has 17 amino acids. DNA of the CDR3: TGTGCCAGCAGCACCACGGACAGCCCCTCCTCTGGAAACACCATATATTTT. It codes for CASSTTDSPSSGNTIYF.

This clonotype occurred a few times. The genes are TRBV24-1 and TRBJ1-2; D might be TRBD1 (6 bases). The CDR3 has 14 residues. V lost 3 bases and J 4 bases, leaving 11 bases between the germline ends. Per the germline V gene, CDR1 is KGHDR and CDR2 is SFDVKD. Here the CDR3 DNA reads TGTGCCACCAGTGATCCAGGGGTTACCTATGGCTACACCTTC. Protein sequence: CATSDPGVTYGYTF.